This is a list of T cell receptor beta chains from one sample in a study of blood T cell repertoires in COVID-19. Generated by immunoSEQ multiplex PCR, the TCRdb table keeps only in-frame clones and is missing some. In the table there are around 290,000 clones, around 86% of which are singletons. Sequenced: PBMCs or T cells enriched from blood (not recorded which). The receptor set was obtained from a middle-aged woman who had recovered from COVID-19. The CDR3 runs from the conserved cysteine through the conserved F or W. D genes are given only for firm matches.

D | V | CDR3
TRBD1 | TRBV13 | CASSIRQGGVGYGYTF
- | TRBV5-1 | CARPQRQSNYGYTF
- | TRBV7-2 | CASSTDPATNEKLFF
- | TRBV5-1 | CASTEGPTNEKLFF
TRBD1 | TRBV5-1 | CASSGGQGETREQYF
- | TRBV2 | CASSGQGLGTGELFF
- | TRBV6-1 | CASSEFSWEGNQPQHF
- | TRBV5-1 | CASSLDTANEKLFF
TRBD2 | TRBV29-1 | CSVGGYSGSADTQYF
TRBD2 | TRBV7-2 | CASMPGRSSYNEQFF
TRBD1 | TRBV5-1 | CASSSQGAGTEAFF